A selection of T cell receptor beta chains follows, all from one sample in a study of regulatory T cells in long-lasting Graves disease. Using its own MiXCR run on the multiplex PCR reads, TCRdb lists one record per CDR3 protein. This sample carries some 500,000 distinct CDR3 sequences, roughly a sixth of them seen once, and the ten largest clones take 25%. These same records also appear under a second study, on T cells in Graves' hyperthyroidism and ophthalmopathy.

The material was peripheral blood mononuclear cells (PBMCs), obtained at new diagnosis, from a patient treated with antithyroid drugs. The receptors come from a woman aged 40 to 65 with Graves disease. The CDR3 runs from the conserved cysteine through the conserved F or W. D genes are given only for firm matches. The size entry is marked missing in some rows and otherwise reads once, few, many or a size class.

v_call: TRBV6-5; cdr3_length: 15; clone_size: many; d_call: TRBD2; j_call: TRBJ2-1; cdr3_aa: CASSSTGGPRNEQFF; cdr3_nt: TGTGCCAGCAGTTCTACGGGGGGGCCGCGGAATGAGCAGTTCTTC
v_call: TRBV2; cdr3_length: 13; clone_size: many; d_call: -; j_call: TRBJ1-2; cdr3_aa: CASSGTQGGGYTF; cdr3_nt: TGTGCCAGCAGTGGGACACAGGGAGGAGGCTACACCTTC
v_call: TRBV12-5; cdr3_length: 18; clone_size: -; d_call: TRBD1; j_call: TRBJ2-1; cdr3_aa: CASGLAPGTGSSYNEQFF; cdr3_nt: TGTGCTAGTGGTTTGGCTCCCGGGACAGGGAGCTCCTACAATGAGCAGTTCTTC
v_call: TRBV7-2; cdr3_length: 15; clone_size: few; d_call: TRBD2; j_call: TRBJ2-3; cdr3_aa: CASAITAGDGDTQYF; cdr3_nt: TGTGCCAGCGCCATCACAGCGGGGGATGGAGATACGCAGTATTTT
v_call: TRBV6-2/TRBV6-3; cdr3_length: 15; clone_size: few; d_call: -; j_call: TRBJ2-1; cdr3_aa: CASSELQGSYNEQFF; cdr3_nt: TGTGCCAGCAGTGAACTCCAGGGCTCCTACAATGAGCAGTTCTTC
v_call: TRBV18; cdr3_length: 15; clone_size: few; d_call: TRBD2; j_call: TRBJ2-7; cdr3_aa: CASSPERGSSYEQYF; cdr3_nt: TGTGCCAGCTCACCAGAGCGGGGGTCCTCCTACGAGCAGTACTTC
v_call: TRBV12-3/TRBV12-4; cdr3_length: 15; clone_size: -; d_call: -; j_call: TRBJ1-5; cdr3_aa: CASSPPGHSNQPQHF; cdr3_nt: TGTGCCAGCAGTCCCCCGGGACACAGCAATCAGCCCCAGCATTTT
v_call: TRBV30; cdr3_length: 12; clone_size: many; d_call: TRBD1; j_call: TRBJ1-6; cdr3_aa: CASGQRHSPLHF; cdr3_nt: TGTGCCTCGGGACAGCGGCATTCACCCCTCCACTTT
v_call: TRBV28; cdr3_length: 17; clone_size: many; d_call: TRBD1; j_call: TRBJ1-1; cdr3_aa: CASSIPGQVLMNTEAFF; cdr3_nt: TGTGCCAGCAGCATCCCGGGACAGGTCTTAATGAACACTGAAGCTTTCTTT
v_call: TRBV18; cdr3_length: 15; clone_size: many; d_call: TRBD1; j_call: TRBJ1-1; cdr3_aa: CASSPMRQGGTEAFF; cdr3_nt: TGTGCCAGCTCACCAATGAGACAGGGGGGCACTGAAGCTTTCTTT
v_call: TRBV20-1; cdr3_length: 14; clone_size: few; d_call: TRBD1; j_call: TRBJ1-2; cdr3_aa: CSARGGGQSYGYTF; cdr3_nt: TGCAGTGCTAGAGGAGGGGGACAGTCTTACGGCTACACCTTC
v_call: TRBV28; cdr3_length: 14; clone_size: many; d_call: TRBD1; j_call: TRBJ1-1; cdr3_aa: CASRPDRANTEAFF; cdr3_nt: TGTGCCAGCAGGCCCGACAGGGCGAACACTGAAGCTTTCTTT
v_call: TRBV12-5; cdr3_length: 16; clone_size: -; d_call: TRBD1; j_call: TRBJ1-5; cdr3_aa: CASGLVRQGTYQPQHF; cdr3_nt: TGTGCTAGTGGTTTGGTGAGACAGGGGACGTACCAGCCCCAGCATTTT
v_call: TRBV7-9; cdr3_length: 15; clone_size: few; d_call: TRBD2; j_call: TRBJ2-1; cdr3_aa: CASSLAGGSNNEQFF; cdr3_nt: TGTGCCAGCAGCTTAGCGGGGGGGTCTAACAATGAGCAGTTCTTC
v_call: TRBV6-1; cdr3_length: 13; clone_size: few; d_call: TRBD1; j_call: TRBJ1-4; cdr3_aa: CASRGQGVEKLFF; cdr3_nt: TGTGCCAGCAGGGGACAGGGGGTTGAAAAACTGTTTTTT
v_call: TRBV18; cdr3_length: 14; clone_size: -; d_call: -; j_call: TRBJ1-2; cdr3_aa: CASSPGFGNYGYTF; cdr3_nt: TGTGCCAGCTCACCAGGGTTCGGAAACTATGGCTACACCTTC
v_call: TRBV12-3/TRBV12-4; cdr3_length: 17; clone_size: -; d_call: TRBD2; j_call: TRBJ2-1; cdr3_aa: CASSFPQRGSRDNEQFF; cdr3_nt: TGTGCCAGCAGTTTCCCTCAGCGGGGGTCCAGAGACAATGAGCAGTTCTTC
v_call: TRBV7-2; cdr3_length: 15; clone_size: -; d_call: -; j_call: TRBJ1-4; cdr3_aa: CASSLGLGQREKLFF; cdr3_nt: TGTGCCAGCAGCTTAGGTCTGGGGCAAAGAGAAAAACTGTTTTTT
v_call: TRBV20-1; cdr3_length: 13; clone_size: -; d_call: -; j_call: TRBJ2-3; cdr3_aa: CSASHFSTDTQYF; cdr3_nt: TGCAGTGCTAGCCACTTTTCCACAGATACGCAGTATTTT
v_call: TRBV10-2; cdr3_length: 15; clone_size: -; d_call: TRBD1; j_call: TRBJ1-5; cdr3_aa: CASSERGQGDQPQHF; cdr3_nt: TGCGCCAGCAGTGAGAGGGGACAGGGAGATCAGCCCCAGCATTTT
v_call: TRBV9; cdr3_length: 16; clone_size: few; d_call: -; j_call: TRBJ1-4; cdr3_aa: CASSPRGPLGDEKLFF; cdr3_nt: TGTGCCAGCAGCCCCAGGGGACCCCTGGGAGATGAAAAACTGTTTTTT
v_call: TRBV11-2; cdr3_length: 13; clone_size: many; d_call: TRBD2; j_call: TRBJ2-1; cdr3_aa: CASSLGLAGGPNF; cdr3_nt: TGTGCCAGCAGCTTAGGGCTAGCGGGGGGGCCAAACTTC
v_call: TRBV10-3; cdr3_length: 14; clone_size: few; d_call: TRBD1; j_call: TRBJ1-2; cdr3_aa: CAITGQGDQYGYTF; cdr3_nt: TGTGCCATCACGGGACAGGGAGATCAATATGGCTACACCTTC
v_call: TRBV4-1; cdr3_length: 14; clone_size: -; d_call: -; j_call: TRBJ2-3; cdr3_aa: CASSLTGITDTQYF; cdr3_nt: TGCGCCAGCAGCCTGACCGGCATCACAGATACGCAGTATTTT
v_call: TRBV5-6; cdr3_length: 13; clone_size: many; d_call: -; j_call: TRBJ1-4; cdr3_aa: CASSRRDGEKLFF; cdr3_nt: TGTGCCAGCAGCCGGCGGGACGGTGAAAAACTGTTTTTT
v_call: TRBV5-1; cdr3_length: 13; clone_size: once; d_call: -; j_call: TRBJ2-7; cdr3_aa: CASNDRDSYEQYF; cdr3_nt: TGCGCCAGCAACGACCGGGACTCCTACGAGCAGTACTTC
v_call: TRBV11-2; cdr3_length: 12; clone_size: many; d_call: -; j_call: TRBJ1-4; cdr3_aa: CASSREREKLFF; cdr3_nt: TGTGCCAGCAGTCGCGAGCGTGAAAAACTGTTTTTT
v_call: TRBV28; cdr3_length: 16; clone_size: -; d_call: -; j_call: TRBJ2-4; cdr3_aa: CASTIMGGIAKNIQYF; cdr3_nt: TGTGCCAGCACCATAATGGGTGGCATAGCCAAAAACATTCAGTACTTC
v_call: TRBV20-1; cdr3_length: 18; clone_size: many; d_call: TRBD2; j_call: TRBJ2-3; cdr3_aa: CSARELAGGRTSTDTQYF; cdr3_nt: TGCAGTGCTAGAGAACTAGCGGGGGGGCGTACTAGCACAGATACGCAGTATTTT
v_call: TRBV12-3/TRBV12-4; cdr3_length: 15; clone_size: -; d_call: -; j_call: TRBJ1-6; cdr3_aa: CASSPVEGVNSPLHF; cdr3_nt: TGTGCCAGCAGCCCGGTGGAGGGAGTGAATTCACCCCTCCACTTT
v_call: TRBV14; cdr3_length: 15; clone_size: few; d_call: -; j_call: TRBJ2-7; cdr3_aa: CASSQVDSILNEQYF; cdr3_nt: TGTGCCAGCAGCCAAGTTGACAGTATTCTCAACGAGCAGTACTTC
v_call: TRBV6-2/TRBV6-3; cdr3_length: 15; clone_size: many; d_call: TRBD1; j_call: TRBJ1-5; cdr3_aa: CASSHYGTGDLTQHF; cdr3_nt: TGTGCCAGCAGCCACTACGGGACAGGGGATTTGACCCAGCATTTT
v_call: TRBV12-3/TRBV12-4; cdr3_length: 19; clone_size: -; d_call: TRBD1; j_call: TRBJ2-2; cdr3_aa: CASSSRRTGAPLNTGELFF; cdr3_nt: TGTGCCAGCAGCTCGCGCCGGACAGGGGCTCCTCTTAACACCGGGGAGCTGTTTTTT
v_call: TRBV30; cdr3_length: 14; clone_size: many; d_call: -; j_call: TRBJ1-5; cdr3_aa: CAFEGGSRNQPQHF; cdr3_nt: TGTGCCTTCGAGGGCGGGAGTCGCAATCAGCCCCAGCATTTT
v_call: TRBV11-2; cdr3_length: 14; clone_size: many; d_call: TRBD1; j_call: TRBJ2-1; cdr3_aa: CASSFGQGYNEQFF; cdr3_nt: TGTGCCAGCAGCTTCGGACAGGGCTACAATGAGCAGTTCTTC
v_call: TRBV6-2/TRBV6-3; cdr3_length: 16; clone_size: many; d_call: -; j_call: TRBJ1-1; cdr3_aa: CASSYSIGGAFTEAFF; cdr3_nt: TGTGCCAGCAGTTACTCGATTGGTGGGGCCTTTACTGAAGCTTTCTTT
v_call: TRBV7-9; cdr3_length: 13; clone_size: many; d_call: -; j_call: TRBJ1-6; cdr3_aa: CASSPMGNSPLHF; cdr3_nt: TGTGCCAGCAGCCCCATGGGGAATTCACCCCTCCACTTT
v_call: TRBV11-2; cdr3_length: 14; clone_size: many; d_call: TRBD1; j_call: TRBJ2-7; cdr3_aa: CASSLVRGLSEQYF; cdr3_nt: TGTGCCAGCAGCTTAGTCAGGGGGCTCAGTGAGCAGTACTTC
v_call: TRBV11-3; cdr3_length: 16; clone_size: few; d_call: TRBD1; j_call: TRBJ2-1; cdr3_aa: CASSYRGPDTHNEQFF; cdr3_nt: TGTGCCAGCAGCTACAGGGGTCCGGACACGCACAATGAGCAGTTCTTC
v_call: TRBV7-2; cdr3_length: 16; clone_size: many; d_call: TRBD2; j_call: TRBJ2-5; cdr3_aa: CASSSEGGGVQETQYF; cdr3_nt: TGTGCCAGCAGCTCGGAAGGCGGGGGGGTACAAGAGACCCAGTACTTC
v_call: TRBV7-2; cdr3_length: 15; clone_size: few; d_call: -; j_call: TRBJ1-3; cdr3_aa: CASSANPGSGNTIYF; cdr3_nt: TGTGCCAGCAGCGCCAACCCAGGGTCTGGAAACACCATATATTTT
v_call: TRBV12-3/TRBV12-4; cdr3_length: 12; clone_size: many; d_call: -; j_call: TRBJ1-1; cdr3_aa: CATSPRNTEAFF; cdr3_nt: TGTGCCACCAGCCCCAGGAACACTGAAGCTTTCTTT
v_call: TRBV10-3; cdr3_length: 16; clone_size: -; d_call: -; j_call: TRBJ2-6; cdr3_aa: CAIKARDGDGANVLTF; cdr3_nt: TGTGCCATCAAGGCCAGGGATGGGGATGGGGCCAACGTCCTGACTTTC
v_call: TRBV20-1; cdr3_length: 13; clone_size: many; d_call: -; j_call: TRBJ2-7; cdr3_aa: CSAIPTATYEQYF; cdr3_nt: TGCAGTGCCATCCCGACAGCAACCTACGAGCAGTACTTC
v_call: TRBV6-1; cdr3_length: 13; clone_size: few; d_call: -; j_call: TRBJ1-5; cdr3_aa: CASREYSNQPQHF; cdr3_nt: TGTGCCAGCCGGGAGTATAGCAATCAGCCCCAGCATTTT
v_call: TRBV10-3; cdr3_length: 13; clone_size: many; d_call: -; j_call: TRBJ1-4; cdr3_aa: CAIRGTGTEKLFF; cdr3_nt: TGTGCCATCAGGGGGACGGGTACTGAAAAACTGTTTTTT
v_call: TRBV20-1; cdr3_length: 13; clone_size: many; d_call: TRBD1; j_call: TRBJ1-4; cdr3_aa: CSAMTGGGEKLFF; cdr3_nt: TGCAGTGCCATGACAGGGGGCGGTGAAAAACTGTTTTTT
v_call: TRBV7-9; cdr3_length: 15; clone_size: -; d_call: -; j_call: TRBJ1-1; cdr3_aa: CASSWGVNMNTEAFF; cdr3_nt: TGTGCCAGCTCCTGGGGAGTCAACATGAACACTGAAGCTTTCTTT
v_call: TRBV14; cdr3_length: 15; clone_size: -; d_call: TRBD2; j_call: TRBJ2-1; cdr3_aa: CASSQAGGPYNEQFF; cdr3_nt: TGTGCCAGCAGCCAGGCGGGGGGGCCCTACAATGAGCAGTTCTTC
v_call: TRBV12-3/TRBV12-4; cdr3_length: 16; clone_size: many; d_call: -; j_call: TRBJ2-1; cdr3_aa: CASSLTGVGSYNEQFF; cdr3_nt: TGTGCCAGCAGTCTGACGGGGGTGGGGTCCTACAATGAGCAGTTCTTC
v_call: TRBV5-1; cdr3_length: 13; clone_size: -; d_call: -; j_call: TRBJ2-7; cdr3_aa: CASSLVGFYEQYF; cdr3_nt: TGCGCCAGCAGCTTGGTCGGTTTCTACGAGCAGTACTTC
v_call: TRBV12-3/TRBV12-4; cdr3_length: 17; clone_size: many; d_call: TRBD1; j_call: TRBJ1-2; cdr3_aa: CASSLRQGRGSNYGYTF; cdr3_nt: TGTGCCAGCAGTTTGCGACAGGGTAGGGGTTCCAACTATGGCTACACCTTC
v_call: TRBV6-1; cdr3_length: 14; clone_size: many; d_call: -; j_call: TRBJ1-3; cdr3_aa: CASSEAGVLDTIYF; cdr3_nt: TGTGCCAGCAGTGAAGCAGGAGTCTTGGACACCATATATTTT
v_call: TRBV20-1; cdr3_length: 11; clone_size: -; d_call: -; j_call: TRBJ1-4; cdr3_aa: CSAREGGKLFF; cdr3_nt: TGCAGTGCTAGAGAAGGTGGAAAACTGTTTTTT
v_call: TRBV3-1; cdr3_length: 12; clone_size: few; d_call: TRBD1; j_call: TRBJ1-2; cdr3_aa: CASGQVNYGYTF; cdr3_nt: TGTGCCAGCGGACAGGTTAACTATGGCTACACCTTC
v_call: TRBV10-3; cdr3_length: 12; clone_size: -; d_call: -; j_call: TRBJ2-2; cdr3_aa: CAISEDGGKLFF; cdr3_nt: TGTGCCATCAGTGAGGACGGAGGGAAGCTGTTTTTT
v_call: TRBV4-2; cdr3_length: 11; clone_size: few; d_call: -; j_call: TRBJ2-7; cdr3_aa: CASSQDAEQYF; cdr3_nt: TGTGCCAGCAGCCAAGACGCCGAGCAGTACTTC
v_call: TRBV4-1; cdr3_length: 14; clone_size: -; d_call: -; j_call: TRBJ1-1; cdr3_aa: CASSHRAGNTEAFF; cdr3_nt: TGCGCCAGCAGCCATCGGGCAGGGAACACTGAAGCTTTCTTT